The sequence of this T cell receptor (beta chain) was determined in a study of early T cells in non-severe SARS-CoV-2 infection (dated by TCRdb to about 2021). Background on the whole study: Because TCR sequencing relied on bulk RNA taken from unsorted whole blood, pairing of alpha and beta chains was not possible.

Many counts were recorded for this clonotype. What antigen it recognizes has not been identified. No qualities accompany the bases; no much larger clone lies one base away. Libraries came from 5' RACE. For sequencing, a NextSeq 500 was employed. To correct for sequencing error and PCR bias, the TCR library protocol tagged individual cDNA molecules with unique molecular identifiers. TCR alpha and beta chains were both sequenced, and the abundances of alpha and beta sequences in each sample were closely correlated with each other. The study's processing was this. Decombinator V4 was used to annotate the V gene, J gene and CDR3 of the TCR sequences. TCRs were defined as expanded if a significant change between any two time points was detected under a Poisson model with p below 0.0001. Abundances of TCRs were expressed as counts per million after normalisation to the total number of TCRs sequenced in each sample. MAIT TCRs were defined by TRAV1-2 paired with TRAJ12, TRAJ20 or TRAJ33, and iNKT TCRs by TRAV10 paired with TRAJ18. A search of VDJdb, accessed on 1 November 2021, was run for TCRs annotated to CMV, EBV and SARS-CoV-2, with TCRs annotated for multiple antigens excluded. TCRdb applied fastp at Q25 and MiXCR to the public reads, then kept only in-frame beta chains. Rows with one shared CDR3 protein collapse into an entry with the most common genes and DNA. The V and J calls follow TCRdb's processing rather than the paper's. Present in this sample are about 77,000 distinct CDR3 sequences, less than 20% of which were seen just once. The ten biggest clones cover approximately 2.6% of the sample.

The full study reports these points: Matching against VDJdb was skewed toward anti-spike CD8 responses, likely underestimated virus-specific expansions, and missed private and CD4 specificities.

This was a case-control study nested in a cohort of healthcare workers in London, UK, who had nasopharyngeal swab PCR tests and blood samples taken every week. Healthcare workers were enrolled in the week of the UK lockdown, from 23 to 31 March 2020, and were followed every week for up to roughly 16 weeks. Including cysteine and phenylalanine, the CDR3 has 16 amino acids. Only CDR3 DNA remains: 48 bases, in frame from the first base. CDR1 and CDR2 (LGHDT, YNNKEL) derive from the germline V gene (reference sequence). For this chain, trimming is 3 bases at the V end and 0 bases at the J end, and the number of junction bases without a gene match is 4.

The chain is made from TRBV3-1 and TRBJ2-4, with 8 junctional bases fitting TRBD2. Material: whole blood. This sequence was found in an adult who was a healthcare worker with PCR-confirmed SARS-CoV-2 infection or an uninfected control (not recorded which). CDR3 sequence: CASSQSGGVAKNIQYF. In nucleotides, the sequence is TGTGCCAGCAGCCAGAGCGGGGGAGTAGCCAAAAACATTCAGTACTTC.